These 3 T cell receptor beta chains share one sample of origin, sequenced in a study of identifying expanded T cells in peripheral blood. Sequencing used immunoSEQ multiplex PCR; TCRdb keeps in-frame clones, though not all of them. Here the sample spans roughly 100,000 clones, around 89% being singletons. Input material: blood. The receptors originated from a person between 18 and 69 years old in good health.

The chain employs TRBV5-5 and TRBJ2-1; 7 bases map to TRBD2. The CDR3 runs 14 residues. Germline loops: CDR1 SGHKS, CDR2 YYEKEE (reference sequence). J lost 10 bases, V lost 4 bases, and 11 bases had no gene match. CDR3 nucleotides: TGTGCCAGCAGCCCCCTGTTGGGGGGAGGGGAGCAGTTCTTC. It is translated as CASSPLLGGGEQFF.

V usage is TRBV6-1 and J usage is TRBJ1-6, with D perhaps matching TRBD1 (5 bases). Trimming removed 8 bases at V and 5 bases at J, with 10 bases between. CDR3 length equals 13 residues. Germline loops: CDR1 MNHNS, CDR2 SASEGT. The CDR3 is CASRDGDNSPLHF. The CDR3 bases are TGTGCCAGCCGGGACGGGGATAATTCACCCCTCCACTTT.

This chain uses TRBV7-9 with TRBJ2-1; D call uncertain. Trimming shortened V by 3 bases and J by 6 bases, and 6 bases separated the two germline ends. Germline assignment: CDR1 SEHNR and CDR2 FQNEAQ (reference sequence). This CDR3 is 12 amino acids long. The CDR3 sequence: CASSFGSNEQFF. As DNA, the CDR3 is TGTGCCAGCAGCTTTGGCAGCAATGAGCAGTTCTTC.